This passage covers 29 T cell receptor beta chains from one sample sequenced in a study of cytomegalovirus exposure and HLA in healthy donors. Use of 60 Vbeta and 13 Jbeta primers characterized the PCR. Data came from immunoSEQ multiplex PCR; TCRdb stores just in-frame clones and leaves some out. The sample lists about 180,000 clones, 77% seen once, with about 1.5% in the top ten. Material: PBMCs. All receptors derive from a man between 18 and 35 years old in good health and CMV-seronegative.

The chain has TRBV6-1 and TRBJ2-6; 11 bases are a match to TRBD2. V dropped 4 bases and J dropped 1; count of bases not matched to a gene: 9. The CDR3 extends over 19 amino acids. The germline V gene has CDR1 MNHNS and CDR2 SASEGT. As DNA, the CDR3 is TGTGCCAGCAGTGGGAACCTAGCGGGAGGCGGTTCTGGGGCCAACGTCCTGACTTTC. It specifies CASSGNLAGGGSGANVLTF.

A single count supports this clone. The rearrangement joins TRBV6-1 to TRBJ1-4, with D perhaps TRBD1 (5 bases). The germline V and J ends were trimmed by 1 base and 13 bases, with 16 bases remaining between them. The CDR3 has 14 residues. Germline CDR1 MNHNS, CDR2 SASEGT. The CDR3: CASSEDIEDIGLFF. The CDR3 nucleotides are TGTGCCAGCAGTGAAGATATTGAGGACATCGGACTGTTTTTT.

This clone was observed a single time. V gene TRBV6-5 combines with J gene TRBJ2-1; 8 bases map to TRBD2. This CDR3 region has 15 residues. Trimming at V came to 3 bases and at J to 11 bases, leaving 12 bases not matched to a gene. Per germline, CDR1 MNHEY and CDR2 SVGAGI. The DNA for the CDR3 is TGTGCCAGCAGTTATTCGGCGGGGGGTCACCAGCAGCAGTTCTTC. Translated, it gives CASSYSAGGHQQQFF.

The J gene is TRBJ1-4, the V gene TRBV27, with TRBD1 identical over 9 bases. This CDR3 has 15 amino acids. Germline V gene data show CDR1 as MNHEY and CDR2 as SMNVEV (reference sequence). The trim removed 5 bases at V and 7 bases at J, leaving 8 bases unmatched. CDR3 nucleotide sequence: TGTGCCAGCAGTGGGGACAGGGCCCTAGGTGAAAAACTGTTTTTT. It encodes CASSGDRALGEKLFF.

The rearrangement links TRBV7-2 to TRBJ2-7, with 7 positions matching TRBD2. This CDR3 comprises 15 residues. Losses at the gene ends were 5 bases for V and 3 bases for J; bases not matched to a gene: 10. Germline V gene data show CDR1 as SGHTA and CDR2 as FQGNSA. DNA of the CDR3: TGTGCCAGCAGCCAAGCTAGGCGGGGGTACTACGAGCAGTACTTC. It yields the protein CASSQARRGYYEQYF.

This clone was seen only once. The chain joins TRBV5-4 to TRBJ2-5, with TRBD1 identical over 9 bases. The CDR3 extends over 13 amino acids. The V gene's germline CDR1 is SGHNT and CDR2 YYREEE (reference sequence). Trimming took 2 bases from V and 5 from J; bases not matched to a gene: 1. CDR3: CASSLDRGETQYF. CDR3 in DNA: TGTGCCAGCAGCTTAGACAGGGGGGAGACCCAGTACTTC.

This clone came up once. The J gene is TRBJ2-3, the V gene TRBV25-1, with D perhaps TRBD2 (6 bases). The CDR3 runs 15 residues. Germline CDR1 MGHDK, CDR2 SYGVNS. With 1 base removed from V and 3 bases from J, the gap between germline ends came to 11 bases. The CDR3, as DNA: TGTGCCAGCAGTGAATGGGGCGGGAATACAGATACGCAGTATTTT. It is translated as CASSEWGGNTDTQYF.

The V and J genes are TRBV29-1 and TRBJ2-7; TRBD2 matches 11 bases. Germline CDR1 reads SQVTM; CDR2 reads ANQGSEA. After removal of 1 base from V and 1 base from J, the junction contained 3 bases not matched to a gene. The CDR3 is 15 amino acids. The CDR3 sequence is CSVEALAGGSYEQYF. The CDR3 DNA reads TGCAGCGTTGAAGCCCTAGCGGGAGGTTCCTACGAGCAGTACTTC.

This clone was seen more than once but under ten times. The chain combines TRBV13 with TRBJ1-4; D uncertain. Looked up from germline, CDR1 is PRHDT and CDR2 is FYEKMQ (reference sequence). The CDR3 sequence is 16 residues long. V lost 5 bases and J 2 bases, leaving 15 bases between the germline ends. The CDR3 DNA reads as TGTGCCAGCAGCCTCGCGAGAGGGTTGACTAATGAAAAACTGTTTTTT. It yields the protein CASSLARGLTNEKLFF.

V is TRBV4-3 and J is TRBJ2-7, with D tentatively TRBD2 (6 bases). From germline, CDR1 is LGHNA and CDR2 YSLEER. The CDR3 spans 16 residues. Trimming left V 6 bases short and J 2 bases short, with 20 bases between. The DNA for the CDR3 is TGCGCCAGCAGTCGAACGACTGGCGGGGTAACCTACGAGCAGTACTTC. This encodes CASSRTTGGVTYEQYF.

The chain combines TRBV5-6 with TRBJ2-5; possible D gene TRBD2, 6 bases. Looked up from germline, CDR1 is SGHDT and CDR2 is YYEEEE. Trimming took off 0 bases at V and 5 bases at J, with 11 bases between the two ends. The CDR3 is 14 amino acids. As DNA, the CDR3 is TGTGCCAGCAGCTTGGAGGAGGGTGGGGAGACCCAGTACTTC. Encoded protein: CASSLEEGGETQYF.

CDR3 protein: CASRRDRDQVTEAFF. In DNA, the CDR3 is TGTGCCAGCAGAAGAGACAGGGACCAGGTCACTGAAGCTTTCTTT. The rearrangement links TRBV19 to TRBJ1-1, with 7 positions matching TRBD1. Unmatched junction bases numbered 14, after V lost 9 bases and J lost 4 bases. This CDR3 region has 15 residues. CDR1 LNHDA and CDR2 SQIVND come from the germline V gene (reference sequence).

J is TRBJ2-3 and V is TRBV30; 10 bases are a match to TRBD2. V gave up 6 bases and J gave up 6 bases; unmatched junction bases: 9. Germline CDR1 GTSNPN, CDR2 SVGIG (reference sequence). The CDR3 covers 14 residues. The CDR3 region is CACRSGGALDTQYF. The CDR3 bases are TGTGCCTGCCGGAGCGGGGGGGCCTTGGATACGCAGTATTTT.

V gene TRBV19 combines with J gene TRBJ2-5; D is possibly TRBD1 (6 bases). In germline, CDR1 is LNHDA, CDR2 SQIVND (reference sequence). V lost 9 bases and J 1 base, leaving 12 bases between the germline ends. This CDR3 has 13 residues. The CDR3: CASAPDSQETQYF. In DNA, the CDR3 is TGTGCCAGCGCTCCGGACAGCCAAGAGACCCAGTACTTC.

The chain couples TRBV7-6 to TRBJ2-3, with D possibly matching TRBD1 (5 bases). V lost 2 bases to trimming and J lost 6 bases, with 12 bases between them. The CDR3 is made up of 14 amino acids. Germline V gene lookup returns CDR1 SGHVS and CDR2 FNYEAQ. The CDR3 DNA follows: TGTGCCAGCAGCTTAAGGGTACAGGATGATACGCAGTATTTT. Encoded protein: CASSLRVQDDTQYF.

This clone has only a few counts. CDR3 bases: TGCGCCAGCAGCCCGGGACTAGCGGGACCATTCTCCTACGAGCAGTACTTC. Its protein is CASSPGLAGPFSYEQYF. The rearrangement uses TRBV4-1 and TRBJ2-7, with 13 bases matching TRBD2. CDR3 length: 17 residues. CDR1 and CDR2 (germline): MGHRA, YSYEKL. Trimming took 4 bases from V and 0 from J; bases not matched to a gene: 6.

The CDR3 DNA is TGTGCCAGCAGCGAGGGCCCAGGGGGCCTGGGAGAGACCCAGTACTTC. It encodes CASSEGPGGLGETQYF. The chain employs TRBV5-4 and TRBJ2-5; 8 bases are shared with TRBD1. Trimming at V came to 4 bases and at J to 4 bases, leaving 12 bases not matched to a gene. The germline CDR1 and CDR2 sequences are SGHNT and YYREEE (reference sequence). CDR3 length equals 16 residues.

This chain links TRBV2 with TRBJ1-1; a possible D gene is TRBD1 (6 bases). From germline, CDR1 is SNHLY and CDR2 FYNNEI. V was clipped by 6 bases and J by 2 bases, with 13 bases between them. The CDR3 is 14 amino acids. DNA of the CDR3: TGTGCCAGCAGATACAGGGTATTAAACACTGAAGCTTTCTTT. It yields the protein CASRYRVLNTEAFF.

The V call is TRBV18, the J call TRBJ1-3, with D unresolved. The CDR3 covers 15 residues. The germline V and J ends were trimmed by 1 base and 6 bases, with 13 bases remaining between them. The germline gives CDR1 KGHSH, CDR2 LQKENI. CDR3 DNA sequence: TGTGCCAGCTCACCACGTAAGGCAGCGGCAAACACCATATATTTT. It is translated as CASSPRKAAANTIYF.

The DNA for the CDR3 is TGTGCCAGCAGTTCCTCGGGGAGGGGTAATTCACCCCTCCACTTT. This translates into CASSSSGRGNSPLHF. This rearrangement joins TRBV6-5 to TRBJ1-6; D may be TRBD1 (5 bases). V was cut by 4 bases and J by 6 bases, with 13 bases left in between. Germline CDR1 reads MNHEY; CDR2 reads SVGAGI. CDR3 length: 15 residues.

The V and J genes are TRBV7-8 and TRBJ1-4; D is uncertain. Germline lookup yields CDR1 SGHVS and CDR2 FQNEAQ. V was shortened by 4 bases and J by 7 bases, with 10 bases between the two germline ends. This CDR3 is built from 13 residues. DNA for the CDR3: TGTGCCAGCAGCTCACGGGGTGGTGAAAAACTGTTTTTT. This encodes CASSSRGGEKLFF.

The V and J genes are TRBV9 and TRBJ2-7, with TRBD2 as a possible D gene (7 bases). CDR1 is SGDLS, CDR2 YYNGEE, per germline. The CDR3 is 15 residues long. Trimming removed 0 bases at V and 4 bases at J, with 14 bases between. Written as DNA, the CDR3 is TGTGCCAGCAGCGTAGAAGGGGGGGCCGGTTACGAGCAGTACTTC. It specifies CASSVEGGAGYEQYF. Full variable domain (outside the CDR3, taken from reference TRBV9 and TRBJ2-7): DSGVTQTPKHLITATGQRVTLRCSPRSGDLSVYWYQQSLDQGLQFLIQYYNGEERAKGNILERFSAQQFPDLHSELNLSSLELGDSALYFCASSVEGGAGYEQYFGPGTRLTVT.

The chain recombines TRBV11-2 with TRBJ2-4; TRBD1 agrees at 10 bases. The V gene's germline CDR1 is SGHAT and CDR2 FQNNGV. This CDR3 spans 18 amino acids. J lost 2 bases, V lost 0 bases, and 7 bases had no gene match. This CDR3 is CASSLERPGQGTKNIQYF. The CDR3 DNA sequence: TGTGCCAGCAGCTTAGAACGACCGGGACAGGGGACCAAAAACATTCAGTACTTC.

The rearrangement uses TRBV4-1 and TRBJ2-1, with 13 bases that match TRBD2. Germline trimming cut 3 bases from V and 13 bases from J; bases unmatched to any gene: 3. Germline values: CDR1 MGHRA, CDR2 YSYEKL. The CDR3 has 13 residues. The CDR3 nucleotides are TGCGCCAGCAGCCATGGACTAGCGGGAGAACAGTTCTTC. Protein: CASSHGLAGEQFF.

The CDR3, as DNA: TGTGCCAGCAGCGTAGACGTTTCTAACGAGCAGTACTTC. This encodes CASSVDVSNEQYF. This chain connects TRBV9 to TRBJ2-7; D unclear. V was clipped by 0 bases and J by 5 bases, with 9 bases between them. The CDR3 sequence is 13 residues long. Germline CDR1 is SGDLS and CDR2 is YYNGEE.

The rearrangement joins TRBV7-9 to TRBJ1-5; no reliable D call. The V gene's germline CDR1 is SEHNR and CDR2 FQNEAQ (reference sequence). The CDR3 is 15 amino acids. V dropped 2 bases and J dropped 11 bases, with 19 bases sitting between them. The CDR3 region is CASSLTQACSRTQHF. The CDR3 nucleotides read TGTGCCAGCAGCTTAACCCAGGCATGTAGTAGGACCCAGCATTTT.

This chain uses TRBV10-1 with TRBJ1-2, with 8 bases fitting TRBD1. J lost 4 bases, V lost 7 bases, and 5 bases had no gene match. Germline V gives CDR1 WNHNN, CDR2 SYGVQD (reference sequence). This CDR3 spans 13 amino acids. CDR3 sequence reads: CASTWDRLYGYTF. CDR3 DNA: TGCGCCAGCACCTGGGACAGGCTCTATGGCTACACCTTC.

The rearrangement links TRBV18 to TRBJ2-7, with D hard to call. V lost 5 bases, J lost 6 bases, and 11 bases lay in between. CDR3 length: 12 residues. Germline assignment: CDR1 KGHSH and CDR2 LQKENI. The CDR3 bases are TGTGCCAGCTCAGCCCCTTTCGGCGAGCAGTACTTC. Translated: CASSAPFGEQYF.

The gene calls are TRBV4-2 and TRBJ2-7; tentative D call: TRBD2 (5 bases). There are 15 residues in the CDR3. Between the trimmed V and J ends, which lost 1 base and 4 bases, there was a span of 14 bases. Per the germline V gene, CDR1 is LGHNA and CDR2 is YNFKEQ. CDR3 coding DNA: TGTGCCAGCAGCCAAGTAGGAGGTTCCAGATACGAGCAGTACTTC. Its protein is CASSQVGGSRYEQYF.